The present entry profiles one T cell receptor beta chain with its context. The data were taken from a study of blood T cell repertoires in COVID-19. About the research overall: The samples span acute and convalescent COVID-19 from the United States, Italy and Spain. Sample material is recorded as cDNA or gDNA derived from T cells, B-cell-depleted T cells, or PBMCs.

Germline-derived CDR1 and CDR2 are SGHNT and YYREEE (reference sequence). The V end was cut by 0 bases, the J end by 4 bases, with 16 bases between. This CDR3 has 16 amino acids. Original handling: For nucleated cells, counts were estimated from reference gene primer amplification. Data came from immunoSEQ multiplex PCR; TCRdb stores just in-frame clones and leaves some out. V and J calls and clone size are copied from that table; D and trimming were computed from the DNA. The data contain 99,000 or so clones, 80% to 85% of them singletons. The source material was peripheral blood. V is TRBV5-4 and J is TRBJ1-1; TRBD1 is a possible D gene (5 bases). This clonotype originated in a man between 65 and 80 years old with active or convalescent COVID-19. The CDR3 sequence is CASSLGGRDRSTEAFF. The CDR3 DNA reads TGTGCCAGCAGCTTGGGTGGCAGGGATAGAAGCACTGAAGCTTTCTTT. The entire variable domain, with the rest obtained from reference TRBV5-4 and TRBJ1-1, is as follows: ETGVTQSPTHLIKTRGQQVTLRCSSQSGHNTVSWYQQALGQGPQFIFQYYREEENGRGNFPPRFSGLQFPNYSSELNVNALELDDSALYLCASSLGGRDRSTEAFFGQGTRLTVV.